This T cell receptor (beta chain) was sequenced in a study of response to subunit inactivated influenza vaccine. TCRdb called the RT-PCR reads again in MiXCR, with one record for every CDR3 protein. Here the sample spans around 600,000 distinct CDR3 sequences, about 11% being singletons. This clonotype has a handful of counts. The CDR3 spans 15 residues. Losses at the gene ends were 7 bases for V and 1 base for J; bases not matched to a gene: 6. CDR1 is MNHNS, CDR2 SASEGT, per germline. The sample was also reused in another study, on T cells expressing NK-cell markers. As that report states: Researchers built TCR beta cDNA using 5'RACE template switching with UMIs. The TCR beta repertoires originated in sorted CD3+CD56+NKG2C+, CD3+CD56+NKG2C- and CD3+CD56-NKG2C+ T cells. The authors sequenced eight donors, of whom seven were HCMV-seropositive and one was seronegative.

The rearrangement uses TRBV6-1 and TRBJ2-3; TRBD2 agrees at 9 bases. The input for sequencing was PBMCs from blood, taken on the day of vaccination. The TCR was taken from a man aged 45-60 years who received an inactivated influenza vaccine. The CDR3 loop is CASIAGGQGTDTQYF. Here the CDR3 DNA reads TGTGCCAGCATCGCGGGGGGGCAAGGCACAGATACGCAGTATTTT.